The entry below gives a single TCR beta chain sequence along with its context. The data were obtained in a study of T cells expressing NK-cell markers. Study-wide background: Source material for TCR beta repertoires consisted of sorted CD3+CD56+NKG2C+, CD3+CD56+NKG2C- and CD3+CD56-NKG2C+ T cells.

CDR3 size: 16 residues. Germline lookup yields CDR1 MGHDK and CDR2 SYGVNS. TCRdb reprocessed the 5' RACE reads; each CDR3 protein has one entry and no DNA is given. This table lists 250,000 or so distinct CDR3 sequences. The sequenced sample was blood T cells: a sorted CD56 or NKG2C T cell subset, CD4+ or CD8+ T cells, or bulk PBMC T cells (not recorded which). The chain combines TRBV25-1 with TRBJ2-1; TCRdb names TRBD1, which stays unverified in the absence of DNA. This TCR was sampled from a woman between 18 and 70 years old in good health. The CDR3 loop is CASSEFQGATLGEQFF.